These 14 T cell receptor beta chains came from one sample sequenced in a study of identical twins. A single record per CDR3 protein comes from TCRdb applying MiXCR to the 5' RACE reads. The repertoire includes 1.5 million to 2 million distinct CDR3 sequences, 32% of them detected once, and about 0.27% sits in the top ten. Sample: cord blood. These receptors came from a newborn girl in good health.

This clonotype was counted many times. The genes are TRBV29-1 and TRBJ2-7; 9 bases match TRBD1. Germline assignment: CDR1 SQVTM and CDR2 ANQGSEA. The CDR3 is 14 residues long. V was clipped by 4 bases and J by 2 bases; unmatched bases: 6. The CDR3 DNA reads TGCAGCGTTGTTCTCGGGACAGGGACCTACGAGCAGTACTTC. This sequence encodes CSVVLGTGTYEQYF.

V usage is TRBV5-1 and J usage is TRBJ2-3; D is undetermined. The V and J ends lost 0 bases and 0 bases respectively, with 11 bases between them. The CDR3 is 16 amino acids. From germline, CDR1 is SGHRS and CDR2 YFSETQ. The CDR3 here is CASSLVGQSSTDTQYF. The CDR3 DNA follows: TGCGCCAGCAGCTTGGTTGGTCAGTCTAGCACAGATACGCAGTATTTT. Full variable domain (missing parts from reference TRBV5-1 and TRBJ2-3): KAGVTQTPRYLIKTRGQQVTLSCSPISGHRSVSWYQQTPGQGLQFLFEYFSETQRNKGNFPGRFSGRQFSNSRSEMNVSTLELGDSALYLCASSLVGQSSTDTQYFGPGTRLTVL.

The rearrangement links TRBV12-3 or TRBV12-4 to TRBJ2-4; tentative D call: TRBD2 (6 bases). This CDR3 has 17 amino acids. Trimming cost V 6 bases and J 0 bases, with 18 bases left between them. This CDR3 reads CASSPRPLALAKNIQYF. DNA of the CDR3: TGTGCCAGCAGCCCAAGACCACTAGCACTAGCCAAAAACATTCAGTACTTC.

In regard to this clonotype: An end of the junction differs from the germline gene, which may be a read error. This chain connects TRBV4-1 to TRBJ1-2; D possibly corresponds to TRBD1 (5 bases). The CDR3 contains 21 residues. The germline V gene has CDR1 MGHRA and CDR2 YSYEKL. The CDR3 here is CARSLPIVWGKGKTGFYGYTF. The DNA of the CDR3 is TGCGCCCGCAGCCTCCCTATTGTTTGGGGGAAAGGGAAGACGGGATTCTATGGCTACACCTTC.

This clonotype was observed a few times. The chain couples TRBV6-6 to TRBJ2-3; 11 bases fit TRBD2. CDR1 MNHNY and CDR2 SVGAGI come from the germline V gene (reference sequence). The CDR3 loop spans 17 amino acids. V dropped 2 bases and J dropped 2; count of bases not matched to a gene: 6. CDR3 amino acids: CASSYGLTSGVTDTQYF. CDR3 in DNA: TGTGCCAGCAGTTACGGACTGACTAGCGGGGTCACAGATACGCAGTATTTT.

In this sample, this clonotype turned up a few times. The rearrangement uses TRBV4-1 and TRBJ2-1; D possibly corresponds to TRBD1 (5 bases). The germline V gene has CDR1 MGHRA and CDR2 YSYEKL. V was trimmed by 0 bases and J by 3 bases, leaving 12 bases between them. CDR3 length: 16 residues. In DNA, the CDR3 is TGCGCCAGCAGCCAAGAGTCCCAGGGATACTACAATGAGCAGTTCTTC. Protein sequence: CASSQESQGYYNEQFF.

CDR3 bases: TGCAGTGCTAGGCCGACAGGGGGCTGGTACGAGCAGTACTTC. It encodes CSARPTGGWYEQYF. The J gene is TRBJ2-7, the V gene TRBV20-1; 10 bases fit TRBD1. The CDR3 sequence is 14 residues long. Looked up from germline, CDR1 is DFQATT and CDR2 is SNEGSKA (reference sequence). Trimming at V came to 3 bases and at J to 4 bases, leaving 6 bases not matched to a gene.

This clonotype was observed a single time. This rearrangement joins TRBV2 to TRBJ2-2; 10 positions agree with TRBD2. The CDR3 is 16 amino acids. CDR1 is SNHLY and CDR2 is FYNNEI in the germline V gene. Losses at the gene ends were 8 bases for V and 5 bases for J; bases not matched to a gene: 11. The CDR3 spells CASQGQLLAGTGELFF. The CDR3 DNA is TGTGCCAGCCAGGGACAGTTACTAGCGGGAACCGGGGAGCTGTTTTTT.

The CDR3 spells CSASTDQETQYF. DNA for the CDR3: TGCAGTGCCTCGACAGACCAAGAGACCCAGTACTTC. The chain links TRBV20-1 to TRBJ2-5; a possible D gene is TRBD1 (5 bases). V lost 6 bases to trimming and J lost 0 bases, with 8 bases between them. CDR1 is DFQATT and CDR2 is SNEGSKA in the germline V gene (reference sequence). CDR3 length: 12 residues.

The chain combines TRBV10-3 with TRBJ1-1; 8 nucleotides agree with TRBD1. Germline V lookup: CDR1 ENHRY, CDR2 SYGVKD. J lost 3 bases, V lost 6 bases, and 12 bases had no gene match. The CDR3 runs 16 residues. The chain's CDR3 is CAISRTGRGSDTEAFF. In DNA, the CDR3 is TGTGCCATCAGCCGGACAGGGAGGGGGTCGGACACTGAAGCTTTCTTT.

The chain recombines TRBV7-2 with TRBJ2-1; tentatively, D is TRBD2 (5 bases). The DNA end lines up better with TRBJ2-7; the J call may be wrong. Germline CDR1 reads SGHTA; CDR2 reads FQGNSA. There are 14 residues in the CDR3. The CDR3 loop is CASSLALLVNEQYF. The CDR3, as DNA: TGTGCCAGCAGCTTAGCACTACTAGTCAATGAGCAGTACTTC.

The chain combines TRBV11-2 with TRBJ2-2, with D perhaps matching TRBD2 (5 bases). The germline V gene has CDR1 SGHAT and CDR2 FQNNGV. CDR3 length: 14 residues. V was cut by 3 bases and J by 4 bases, with 9 bases left in between. The CDR3 loop is CASSFTRATGELFF. The CDR3 DNA follows: TGTGCCAGCAGCTTTACTAGGGCCACCGGGGAGCTGTTTTTT.

This clonotype has a handful of counts. The rearrangement joins TRBV6-5 to TRBJ1-2, with 10 bases fitting TRBD1. Germline CDR1 and CDR2: MNHEY and SVGAGI. This CDR3 region has 15 residues. V trimming: 4 bases; J trimming: 7 bases; junction bases outside the gene matches: 9. The DNA for the CDR3 is TGTGCCAGCAGTTCCGCTGTGGGACAGGGGTCTGGCTACACCTTC. Translation: CASSSAVGQGSGYTF.

This clonotype turned up a few times. The chain employs TRBV5-1 and TRBJ1-2, with D maybe TRBD1 (5 bases). The ends were cut back, 1 base at V and 0 bases at J, with 13 bases in the middle. Per the germline V gene, CDR1 is SGHRS and CDR2 is YFSETQ. The CDR3 runs to 16 residues. CDR3 protein: CASSLWGDGSNYGYTF. The CDR3 nucleotides read TGCGCCAGCAGCTTGTGGGGGGACGGATCTAACTATGGCTACACCTTC.